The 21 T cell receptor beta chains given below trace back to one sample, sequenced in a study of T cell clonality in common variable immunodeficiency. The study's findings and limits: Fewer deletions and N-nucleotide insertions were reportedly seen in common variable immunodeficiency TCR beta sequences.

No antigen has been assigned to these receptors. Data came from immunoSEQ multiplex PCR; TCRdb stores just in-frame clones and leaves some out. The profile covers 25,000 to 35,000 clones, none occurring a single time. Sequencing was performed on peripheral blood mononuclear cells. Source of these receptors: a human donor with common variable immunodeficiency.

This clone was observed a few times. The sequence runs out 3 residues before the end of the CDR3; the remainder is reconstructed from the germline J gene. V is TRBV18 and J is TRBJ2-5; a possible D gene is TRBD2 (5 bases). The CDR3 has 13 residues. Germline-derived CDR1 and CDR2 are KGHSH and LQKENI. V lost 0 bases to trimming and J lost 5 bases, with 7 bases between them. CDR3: CASSPPASETQYF. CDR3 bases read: TGTGCCAGCTCACCACCCGCTAGCGAGACC.

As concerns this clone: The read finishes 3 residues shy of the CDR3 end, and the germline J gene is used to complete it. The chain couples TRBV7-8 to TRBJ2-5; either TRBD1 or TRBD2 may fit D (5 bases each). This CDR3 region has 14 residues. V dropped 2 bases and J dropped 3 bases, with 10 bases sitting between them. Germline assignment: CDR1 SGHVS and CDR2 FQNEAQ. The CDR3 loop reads CASSLSRGEETQYF. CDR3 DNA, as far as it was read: TGTGCCAGCAGCTTATCGAGGGGTGAAGAGACC.

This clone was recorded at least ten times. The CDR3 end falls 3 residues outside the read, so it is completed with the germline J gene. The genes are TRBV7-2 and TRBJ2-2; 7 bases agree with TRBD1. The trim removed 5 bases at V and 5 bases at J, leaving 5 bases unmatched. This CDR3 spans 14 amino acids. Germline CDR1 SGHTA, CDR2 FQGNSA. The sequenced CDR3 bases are TGTGCCAGCAGCAGACAGGGATGGACCGGGGAG. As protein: CASSRQGWTGE. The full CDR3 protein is CASSRQGWTGELFF.

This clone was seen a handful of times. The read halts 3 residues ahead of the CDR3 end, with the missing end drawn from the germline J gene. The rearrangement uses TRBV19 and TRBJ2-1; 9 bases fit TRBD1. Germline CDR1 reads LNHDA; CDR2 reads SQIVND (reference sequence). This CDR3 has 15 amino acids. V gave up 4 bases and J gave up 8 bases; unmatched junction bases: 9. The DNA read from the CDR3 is TGTGCCAGTAGTAACCGACAGGGGGGGACTCATGAG. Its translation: CASSNRQGGTHE. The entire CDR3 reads CASSNRQGGTHEQFF.

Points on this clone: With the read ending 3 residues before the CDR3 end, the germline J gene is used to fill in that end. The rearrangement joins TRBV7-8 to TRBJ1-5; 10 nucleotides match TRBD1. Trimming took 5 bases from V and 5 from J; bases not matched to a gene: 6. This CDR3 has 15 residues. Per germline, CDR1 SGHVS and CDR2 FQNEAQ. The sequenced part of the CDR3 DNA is TGTGCCAGCAGCGGGGACAGGGGATCATATCAGCCC. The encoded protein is CASSGDRGSYQP. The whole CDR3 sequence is CASSGDRGSYQPQHF.

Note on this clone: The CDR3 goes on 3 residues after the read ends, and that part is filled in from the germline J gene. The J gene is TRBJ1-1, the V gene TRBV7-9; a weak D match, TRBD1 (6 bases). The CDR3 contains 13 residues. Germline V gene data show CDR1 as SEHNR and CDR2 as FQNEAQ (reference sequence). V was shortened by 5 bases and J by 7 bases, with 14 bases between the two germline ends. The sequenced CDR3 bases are TGTGCCAGCAGCGTTGGGGGGGGCTATGAA. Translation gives CASSVGGGYE. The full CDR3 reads CASSVGGGYEAFF.

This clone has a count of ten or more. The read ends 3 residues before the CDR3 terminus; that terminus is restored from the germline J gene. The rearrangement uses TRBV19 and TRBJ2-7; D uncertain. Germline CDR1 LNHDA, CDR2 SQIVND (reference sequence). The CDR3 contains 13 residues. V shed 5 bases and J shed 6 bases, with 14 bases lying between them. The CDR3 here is CASSPTPIREQYF. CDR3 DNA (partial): TGTGCCAGTAGTCCTACTCCCATTCGCGAG.

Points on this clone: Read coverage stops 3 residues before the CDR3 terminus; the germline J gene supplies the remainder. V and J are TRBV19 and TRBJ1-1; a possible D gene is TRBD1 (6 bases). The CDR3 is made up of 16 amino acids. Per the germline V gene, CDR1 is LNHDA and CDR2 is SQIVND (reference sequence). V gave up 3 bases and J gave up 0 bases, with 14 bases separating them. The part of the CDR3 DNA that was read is TGTGCCAGTAGTATGTACACACAGGGTATGAACACTGAA. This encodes CASSMYTQGMNTE. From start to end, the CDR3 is CASSMYTQGMNTEAFF. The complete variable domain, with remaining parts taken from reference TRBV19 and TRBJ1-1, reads DGGITQSPKYLFRKEGQNVTLSCEQNLNHDAMYWYRQDPGQGLRLIYYSQIVNDFQKGDIAEGYSVSREKKESFPLTVTSAQKNPTAFYLCASSMYTQGMNTEAFFGQGTRLTVV.

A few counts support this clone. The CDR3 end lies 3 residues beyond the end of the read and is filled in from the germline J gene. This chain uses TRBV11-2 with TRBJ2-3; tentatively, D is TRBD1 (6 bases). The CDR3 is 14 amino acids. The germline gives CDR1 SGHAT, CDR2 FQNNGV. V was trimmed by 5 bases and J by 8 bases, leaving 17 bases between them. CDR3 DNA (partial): TGTGCCAGCAGCGCAATACAGGGATGGGGTACG. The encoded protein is CASSAIQGWGT. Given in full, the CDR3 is CASSAIQGWGTQYF. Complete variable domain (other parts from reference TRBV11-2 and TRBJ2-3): EAGVAQSPRYKIIEKRQSVAFWCNPISGHATLYWYQQILGQGPKLLIQFQNNGVVDDSQLPKDRFSAERLKGVDSTLKIQPAKLEDSAVYLCASSAIQGWGTQYFGPGTRLTVL.

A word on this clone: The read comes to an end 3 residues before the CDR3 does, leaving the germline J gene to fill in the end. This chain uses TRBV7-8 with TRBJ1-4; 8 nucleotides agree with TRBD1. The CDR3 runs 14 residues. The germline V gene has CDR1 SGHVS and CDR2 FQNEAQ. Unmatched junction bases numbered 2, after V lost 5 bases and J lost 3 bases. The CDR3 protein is CASSPQGANEKLFF. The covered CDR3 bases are TGTGCCAGCAGCCCACAGGGGGCTAATGAAAAA.

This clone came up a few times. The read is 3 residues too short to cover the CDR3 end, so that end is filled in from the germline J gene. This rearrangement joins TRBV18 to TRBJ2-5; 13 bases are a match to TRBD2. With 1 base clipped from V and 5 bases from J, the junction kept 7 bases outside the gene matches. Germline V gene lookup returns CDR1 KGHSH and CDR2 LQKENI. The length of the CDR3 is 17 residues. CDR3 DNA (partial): TGTGCCAGCTCACCACGACTAGCGGGGGGCCAGCGGGAGACC. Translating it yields CASSPRLAGGQRET. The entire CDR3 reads CASSPRLAGGQRETQYF.

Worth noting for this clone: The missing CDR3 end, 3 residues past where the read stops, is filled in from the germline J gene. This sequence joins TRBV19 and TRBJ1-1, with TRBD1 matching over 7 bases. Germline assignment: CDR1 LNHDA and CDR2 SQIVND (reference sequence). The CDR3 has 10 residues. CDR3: CASGRGEAFF. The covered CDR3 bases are TGTGCCAGTGGCAGGGGGGAA.

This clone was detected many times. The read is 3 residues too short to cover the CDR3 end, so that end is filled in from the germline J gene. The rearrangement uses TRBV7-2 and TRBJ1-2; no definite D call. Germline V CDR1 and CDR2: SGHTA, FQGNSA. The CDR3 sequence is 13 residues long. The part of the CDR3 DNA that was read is TGTGCCAGCAGCTTAGAGTATAGGGTGGGC. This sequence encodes CASSLEYRVG. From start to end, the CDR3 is CASSLEYRVGYTF.

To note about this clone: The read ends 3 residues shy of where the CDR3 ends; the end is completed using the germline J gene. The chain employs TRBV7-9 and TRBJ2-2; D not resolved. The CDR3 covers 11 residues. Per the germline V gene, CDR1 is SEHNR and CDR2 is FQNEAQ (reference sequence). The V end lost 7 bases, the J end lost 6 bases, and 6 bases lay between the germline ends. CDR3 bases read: TGTGCCAGCACCTTCGCCGGGGAG. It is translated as CASTFAGE. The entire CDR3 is CASTFAGELFF.

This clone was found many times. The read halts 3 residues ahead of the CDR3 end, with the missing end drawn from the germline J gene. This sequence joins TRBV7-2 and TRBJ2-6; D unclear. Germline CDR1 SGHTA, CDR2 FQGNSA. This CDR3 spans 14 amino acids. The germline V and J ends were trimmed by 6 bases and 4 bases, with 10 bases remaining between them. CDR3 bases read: TGTGCCAGCAGTTCGAGAGCCGGGGCCAACGTC. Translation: CASSSRAGANV. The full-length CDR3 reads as CASSSRAGANVLTF.

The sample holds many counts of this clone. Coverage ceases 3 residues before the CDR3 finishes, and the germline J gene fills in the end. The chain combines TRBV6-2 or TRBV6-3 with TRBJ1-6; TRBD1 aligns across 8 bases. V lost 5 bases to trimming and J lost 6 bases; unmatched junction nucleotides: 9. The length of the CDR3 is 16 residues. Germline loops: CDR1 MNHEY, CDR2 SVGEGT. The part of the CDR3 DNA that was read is TGTGCCAGCAGTGGCCTCGGGACAGGTGGTAATTCACCC. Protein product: CASSGLGTGGNSP. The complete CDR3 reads CASSGLGTGGNSPLHF.

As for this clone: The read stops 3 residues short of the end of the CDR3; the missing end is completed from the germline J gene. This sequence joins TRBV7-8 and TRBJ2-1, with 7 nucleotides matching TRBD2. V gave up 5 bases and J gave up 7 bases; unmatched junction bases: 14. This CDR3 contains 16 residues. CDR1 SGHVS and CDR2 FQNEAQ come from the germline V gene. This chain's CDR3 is CASSAPRTRVLNEQFF. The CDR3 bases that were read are TGTGCCAGCAGCGCGCCCCGGACTAGAGTTTTGAATGAG.

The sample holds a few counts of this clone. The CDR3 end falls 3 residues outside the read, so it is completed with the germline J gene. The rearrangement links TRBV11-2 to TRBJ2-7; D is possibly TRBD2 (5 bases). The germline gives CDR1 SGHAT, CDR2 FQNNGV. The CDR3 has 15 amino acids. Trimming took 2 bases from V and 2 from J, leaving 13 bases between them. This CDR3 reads CASSLSGEQTYEQYF. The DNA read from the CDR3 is TGTGCCAGCAGCTTATCCGGGGAGCAGACCTACGAG.

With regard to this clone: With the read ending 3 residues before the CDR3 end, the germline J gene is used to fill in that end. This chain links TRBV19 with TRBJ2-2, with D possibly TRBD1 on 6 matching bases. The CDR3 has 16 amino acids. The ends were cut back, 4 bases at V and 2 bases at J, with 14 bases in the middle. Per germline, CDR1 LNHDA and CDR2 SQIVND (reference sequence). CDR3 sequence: CASSSRGRDNTGELFF. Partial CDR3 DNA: TGTGCCAGTAGTAGCAGGGGCCGGGATAACACCGGGGAG.

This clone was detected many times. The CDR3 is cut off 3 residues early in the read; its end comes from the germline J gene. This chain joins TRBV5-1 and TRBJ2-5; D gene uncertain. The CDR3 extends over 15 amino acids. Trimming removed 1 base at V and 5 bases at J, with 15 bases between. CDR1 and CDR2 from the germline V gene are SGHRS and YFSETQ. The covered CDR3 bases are TGCGCCAGCAGCTTGTTTGAATCGGTTAAGGAGACC. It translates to CASSLFESVKET. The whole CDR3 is CASSLFESVKETQYF.

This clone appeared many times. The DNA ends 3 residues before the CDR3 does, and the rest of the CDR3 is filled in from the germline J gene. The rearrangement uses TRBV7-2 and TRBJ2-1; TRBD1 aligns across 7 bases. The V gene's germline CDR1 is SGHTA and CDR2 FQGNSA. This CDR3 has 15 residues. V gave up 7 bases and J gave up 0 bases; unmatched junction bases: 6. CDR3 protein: CASTQGDTSYNEQFF. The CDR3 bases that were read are TGTGCCAGCACCCAGGGGGACACCTCCTACAATGAG. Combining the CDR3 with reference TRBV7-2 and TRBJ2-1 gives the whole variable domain GAGVSQSPSNKVTEKGKDVELRCDPISGHTALYWYRQSLGQGLEFLIYFQGNSAPDKSGLPSDRFSAERTGGSVSTLTIQRTQQEDSAVYLCASTQGDTSYNEQFFGPGTRLTVL.